This record concerns one T cell receptor beta chain sequence. This sample stems from a study of multiple sclerosis patients with progressive multifocal leukoencephalopathy. Indicated time point: before natalizumab initiation. The trim removed 2 bases at V and 7 bases at J, leaving 0 bases unmatched. The CDR3 covers 15 residues. Germline values: CDR1 MRHNA, CDR2 SNTAGT. Every PCR reaction included synthetic inline CDR3 controls for all V-J pairings. Clones were read by immunoSEQ multiplex PCR, and TCRdb kept only the in-frame ones, dropping some. This table holds roughly 28,000 clones, 85% to 90% found once.

This clonotype originated in a human donor with multiple sclerosis. Input material: PBMCs. The V call is TRBV6-4, the J call TRBJ2-1, with 15 bases fitting TRBD2. The chain's CDR3 is CASSDGTSGGNEQFF. CDR3 bases: TGTGCCAGCAGTGACGGGACTAGCGGGGGGAATGAGCAGTTCTTC.